This TCR beta chain comes out of a study of T cell repertoires in cytomegalovirus infection. Overall study context: Evidence of both CMV infection and a matching HLA type came from public TCR beta signatures.

About this clonotype itself: Its antigen remains unidentified.

TCRdb processed the reads anew with MiXCR; each CDR3 protein has one entry. The sample holds hundreds of thousands of distinct CDR3 sequences; approximately 32% are singletons and the top ten take roughly 13%. Study-wide points: Cumulated frequencies of public TCR beta families served to identify carriers of CMV plus the relevant HLA. In two of eight donors, the top clonotype was HLA-C-restricted CMV-specific.

Sequencing used PBMCs. The TCR was taken from a human donor in good health (CMV status not recorded). Some clones in this sample may be carry-over from other donors' samples.

The CDR3 DNA reads as TGTGCCAGCAGTTTAAGCGCCCCGGGACGCCCTAACTATGGCTACACCTTC. Its protein is CASSLSAPGRPNYGYTF. V usage is TRBV28 and J usage is TRBJ1-2; D might be TRBD1 (5 bases). This CDR3 has 17 amino acids. Trimming removed 2 bases from V and 0 bases from J, with 16 bases in between. Germline V gene data show CDR1 as MDHEN and CDR2 as SYDVKM.